The 25 T cell receptor beta chains presented below share a single source sample, sequenced in a study of naive and memory T cell subsets. An oligonucleotide containing a UMI was ligated to the 3' end of TCR cDNA. The SP2 primer and nested alpha and beta constant region primers amplified ligated cDNA in four rounds. TCRdb re-analysed the 5' RACE reads in MiXCR, keeping a single row per CDR3 protein. The top ten hold around 9.6% of the sample, which has 57,000 or so distinct CDR3 sequences, about 7.2% seen once. These receptors all come from a male donor in good health.

The sample holds many counts of this clonotype. The CDR3 nucleotides read TGCAGTGCTGACCCAAGGAGAGGGCCAGATACGCAGTATTTT. Translating it yields CSADPRRGPDTQYF. V is TRBV20-1 and J is TRBJ2-3; tentatively, D is TRBD2 (5 bases). Trimming shortened V by 5 bases and J by 4 bases, and 16 bases separated the two germline ends. The CDR3 is made up of 14 amino acids. Germline loops: CDR1 DFQATT, CDR2 SNEGSKA (reference sequence).

The chain uses TRBV19 and TRBJ2-1, with 12 bases identical to TRBD2. CDR3 length equals 19 residues. Germline V gives CDR1 LNHDA, CDR2 SQIVND (reference sequence). The V segment lost 5 bases and the J segment 7 bases; nucleotides outside the gene matches: 18. CDR3 sequence (DNA): TGTGCCAGTAGTCCTTTCCCCCTGACTAGCGGGAGTCAGGGGAATGAGCAGTTCTTC. Translated: CASSPFPLTSGSQGNEQFF. Full variable domain (rest looked up from reference TRBV19 and TRBJ2-1): DGGITQSPKYLFRKEGQNVTLSCEQNLNHDAMYWYRQDPGQGLRLIYYSQIVNDFQKGDIAEGYSVSREKKESFPLTVTSAQKNPTAFYLCASSPFPLTSGSQGNEQFFGPGTRLTVL.

The rearrangement joins TRBV28 to TRBJ2-7, with D tentatively TRBD2 (5 bases). Germline lookup yields CDR1 MDHEN and CDR2 SYDVKM. With 6 bases removed from V and 3 bases from J, the gap between germline ends came to 15 bases. CDR3 size: 14 residues. CDR3 protein: CASRPREDLYEQYF. Written as DNA, the CDR3 is TGTGCCAGCAGACCCCGGGAAGACCTCTACGAGCAGTACTTC.

This clonotype was seen many times. This chain uses TRBV20-1 with TRBJ2-1, with 7 nucleotides matching TRBD2. Trimming took 0 bases from V and 0 from J; bases not matched to a gene: 2. This CDR3 has 15 residues. Germline V CDR1 and CDR2: DFQATT, SNEGSKA (reference sequence). This chain's CDR3 is CSARDGRLSYNEQFF. The DNA of the CDR3 is TGCAGTGCTAGAGACGGGAGGCTCTCCTACAATGAGCAGTTCTTC.

The V gene is TRBV10-3, the J gene TRBJ2-3, with D unclear. Germline CDR1 and CDR2: ENHRY and SYGVKD. CDR3 length: 13 residues. The germline V and J ends were trimmed by 5 bases and 0 bases, with 6 bases remaining between them. CDR3 sequence reads: CAISPDSTDTQYF. CDR3 DNA: TGTGCCATCAGTCCGGATAGCACAGATACGCAGTATTTT.

The sample holds a few counts of this clonotype. CDR3 amino acids: CSTTTVSSYNEQFF. CDR3 bases: TGCAGTACCACGACAGTAAGCTCCTACAATGAGCAGTTCTTC. V is TRBV20-1 and J is TRBJ2-1; possible D gene TRBD1, 5 bases. The CDR3 sequence is 14 residues long. The germline V gene has CDR1 DFQATT and CDR2 SNEGSKA (reference sequence). Deletions cut 8 bases from V and 0 bases from J, with 14 bases between.

This clonotype was picked up many times. This chain connects TRBV9 to TRBJ1-2; D might be TRBD1 (5 bases). Germline V gene data show CDR1 as SGDLS and CDR2 as YYNGEE. CDR3 length: 16 amino acids. The V end was cut by 4 bases, the J end by 0 bases, with 16 bases between. Here the CDR3 DNA reads TGTGCCAGCAGCCTGCGCCCAGGGAAGACTAACTATGGCTACACCTTC. Translated, it gives CASSLRPGKTNYGYTF.

This clonotype was seen ten or more times. The V gene is TRBV6-6, the J gene TRBJ2-4, with D unresolved. Looked up from germline, CDR1 is MNHNY and CDR2 is SVGAGI (reference sequence). The CDR3 consists of 12 residues. The ends were cut back, 6 bases at V and 4 bases at J, with 7 bases in the middle. The chain's CDR3 is CASSSRKNIQYF. DNA of the CDR3: TGTGCCAGCAGCTCAAGAAAAAACATTCAGTACTTC.

This clonotype was detected a few times. CDR3 protein: CASHVSPNNEQFF. CDR3 in DNA: TGTGCCAGCCATGTTAGTCCCAACAATGAGCAGTTCTTC. The chain carries TRBV2 and TRBJ2-1; D call uncertain. This CDR3 is 13 amino acids long. Germline CDR1 SNHLY, CDR2 FYNNEI. V lost 8 bases to trimming and J lost 5 bases, with 13 bases between them.

This clonotype was seen many times. At one end the junction does not follow the germline gene, possibly because of a read error. Here the CDR3 reads CSAAGAVPEIQYF. The CDR3, as DNA: TGCAGTGCCGCCGGGGCCGTGCCGGAGATCCAGTACTTC. The chain recombines TRBV20-1 with TRBJ2-5; perhaps D is TRBD1 or TRBD2 (5 bases each). The CDR3 spans 13 residues. In germline, CDR1 is DFQATT, CDR2 SNEGSKA (reference sequence).

For the CDR3, the DNA is TGCGCCAGCAGCTTGACGGACAGGGGGCTTGGAGAGCAGTTCTTC. It is translated as CASSLTDRGLGEQFF. The J gene is TRBJ2-1, the V gene TRBV5-1, with 11 bases matching TRBD1. The CDR3 loop spans 15 amino acids. V trimming: 1 base; J trimming: 10 bases; junction bases outside the gene matches: 7. Germline V gene lookup returns CDR1 SGHRS and CDR2 YFSETQ.

This clonotype was counted many times. The rearrangement links TRBV29-1 to TRBJ2-5; tentatively, D is TRBD2 (6 bases). CDR3 length equals 13 residues. V was shortened by 6 bases and J by 2 bases, with 13 bases between the two germline ends. CDR1 and CDR2 from the germline V gene are SQVTM and ANQGSEA. The CDR3 DNA follows: TGCAGCGTCCGGGACTCCGGACAAGAGACCCAGTACTTC. Translated, it gives CSVRDSGQETQYF. Full variable domain (rest looked up from reference TRBV29-1 and TRBJ2-5): SAVISQKPSRDICQRGTSLTIQCQVDSQVTMMFWYRQQPGQSLTLIATANQGSEATYESGFVIDKFPISRPNLTFSTLTVSNMSPEDSSIYLCSVRDSGQETQYFGPGTRLLVL.

Ten or more counts support this clonotype. This chain connects TRBV20-1 to TRBJ2-3, with TRBD2 matching 10 bases. The CDR3 length is 16 residues. The junction had 12 bases not matched to a gene; V was cut back by 6 bases and J by 3 bases. In germline, CDR1 is DFQATT, CDR2 SNEGSKA (reference sequence). CDR3 coding DNA: TGCAGTGCCCCAGAGCGCAGCGGGGGGGCAACAGATACGCAGTATTTT. This translates into CSAPERSGGATDTQYF.

This clonotype has more than one count but fewer than ten. CDR3 region: CSARGTSGRHSYEQYF. The DNA of the CDR3 is TGCAGTGCTCGTGGGACTAGCGGCCGGCACTCCTACGAGCAGTACTTC. The chain joins TRBV20-1 to TRBJ2-7; the match to TRBD2 covers 11 bases. The germline V gene has CDR1 DFQATT and CDR2 SNEGSKA (reference sequence). The trim removed 5 bases at V and 0 bases at J, leaving 9 bases unmatched. The CDR3 is made up of 16 amino acids.

Ten or more counts support this clonotype. V usage is TRBV6-1 and J usage is TRBJ2-7; unclear D gene. Trimming cost V 0 bases and J 2 bases, with 5 bases left between them. From germline, CDR1 is MNHNS and CDR2 SASEGT. The CDR3 contains 13 residues. The CDR3 here is CASSEAGPYEQYF. DNA of the CDR3: TGTGCCAGCAGTGAAGCAGGGCCCTACGAGCAGTACTTC.

The rearrangement joins TRBV7-2 to TRBJ1-2; D gene unclear. Trimming took off 5 bases at V and 6 bases at J, with 19 bases between the two ends. The CDR3 covers 15 residues. From germline, CDR1 is SGHTA and CDR2 FQGNSA. The CDR3, as DNA: TGTGCCAGCAGCCTTTGGACCTCCTTAGGGAATGGCTACACCTTC. Translation gives CASSLWTSLGNGYTF.

The chain couples TRBV29-1 to TRBJ1-2, with TRBD1 identical over 7 bases. The CDR3 runs to 13 residues. Germline assignment: CDR1 SQVTM and CDR2 ANQGSEA. J was trimmed by 4 bases and V by 2 bases; bases with no gene match: 4. DNA for the CDR3: TGCAGCGTTGAACAGGGGGAGGGCTATGGCTACACCTTC. Protein product: CSVEQGEGYGYTF.

A few counts support this clonotype. The J gene is TRBJ2-1, the V gene TRBV13; 7 bases are a match to TRBD2. The trim removed 4 bases at V and 0 bases at J, leaving 12 bases unmatched. This CDR3 is 18 amino acids long. CDR1 is PRHDT and CDR2 is FYEKMQ in the germline V gene (reference sequence). The DNA for the CDR3 is TGTGCCAGCAGCTCCCCGAATAGCGGGCCTAACTCCTACAATGAGCAGTTCTTC. Protein sequence: CASSSPNSGPNSYNEQFF.

In this sample, this clonotype turned up many times. The rearrangement uses TRBV5-6 and TRBJ1-1; a possible D gene is TRBD1 (5 bases). Between the trimmed V and J ends, which lost 4 bases and 5 bases, there was a span of 9 bases. Germline-derived CDR1 and CDR2 are SGHDT and YYEEEE. The CDR3 is 12 amino acids. The CDR3 here is CASSRGDTEAFF. The DNA for the CDR3 is TGTGCCAGCAGCCGGGGGGATACTGAAGCTTTCTTT. Drawing the rest from reference TRBV5-6 and TRBJ1-1, the complete variable domain is DAGVTQSPTHLIKTRGQQVTLRCSPKSGHDTVSWYQQALGQGPQFIFQYYEEEERQRGNFPDRFSGHQFPNYSSELNVNALLLGDSALYLCASSRGDTEAFFGQGTRLTVV.

This clonotype has just a few counts. The CDR3 coding sequence is TGCAGTGCTTCGACAGGGGTAGGGTTAGTGGGCAATCAGCCCCAGCATTTT. This sequence encodes CSASTGVGLVGNQPQHF. V is TRBV20-1 and J is TRBJ1-5; 8 bases agree with TRBD1. This CDR3 spans 17 amino acids. Germline V gives CDR1 DFQATT, CDR2 SNEGSKA (reference sequence). The ends lost 5 bases at V and 2 bases at J; junction bases unmatched: 14.

This clonotype was found many times. The V gene is TRBV10-3, the J gene TRBJ2-7, with TRBD2 identical over 8 bases. Germline V gene lookup returns CDR1 ENHRY and CDR2 SYGVKD. This CDR3 has 15 amino acids. V shed 2 bases, J shed 1 base, and the junction held 4 bases outside the gene matches. CDR3 nucleotides: TGTGCCATCAGTGAGCCCTCGGGAGGGTCCTACGAGCAGTACTTC. This encodes CAISEPSGGSYEQYF.

The V and J genes are TRBV11-2 and TRBJ2-5; 9 bases match TRBD1. Trimming at V came to 2 bases and at J to 5 bases, leaving 6 bases not matched to a gene. This CDR3 contains 15 residues. Germline V CDR1 and CDR2: SGHAT, FQNNGV. CDR3 sequence (DNA): TGTGCCAGCAGCTTATCACAGGGGGCGCGGGAGACCCAGTACTTC. It encodes CASSLSQGARETQYF.

The table lists this clonotype with many counts. This chain joins TRBV19 and TRBJ1-1; 12 bases match TRBD1. Germline CDR1 and CDR2: LNHDA and SQIVND (reference sequence). J was trimmed by 4 bases and V by 0 bases; bases with no gene match: 9. The CDR3 spans 18 residues. This chain's CDR3 is CASSIDPPGQGAATEAFF. CDR3 DNA: TGTGCCAGTAGTATAGATCCCCCGGGACAGGGGGCAGCCACTGAAGCTTTCTTT.

This clonotype occurred many times. The chain has TRBV6-4 and TRBJ1-1; D remains ambiguous. V was pared by 3 bases and J by 3 bases, with 8 bases between. Per the germline V gene, CDR1 is MRHNA and CDR2 is SNTAGT. The CDR3 sequence is 13 residues long. CDR3 sequence: CASSEQEDTEAFF. The CDR3, as DNA: TGTGCCAGCAGTGAGCAGGAAGACACTGAAGCTTTCTTT.

On this clonotype itself: With a much larger clone just one base away, this may be a read error. V and J are TRBV7-6 and TRBJ1-4; TRBD1 matches at 7 bases. CDR1 and CDR2 from the germline V gene are SGHVS and FNYEAQ. V gave up 3 bases and J gave up 7 bases; unmatched junction bases: 5. CDR3 length: 14 residues. The CDR3 loop reads CASSFGQVFEKLFF. The CDR3 bases are TGTGCCAGCAGCTTTGGACAGGTCTTTGAAAAACTGTTTTTT.